A single sample gave rise to the 30 T cell receptor beta chains below, sequenced in a study of blood T cell repertoires in COVID-19. Some clones are missing from TCRdb's copy, which holds only in-frame ones; the method was immunoSEQ multiplex PCR. The sample contains roughly 100,000 clones, approximately 80% of which appear only once. Sequencing was done on a sample of peripheral blood. The receptors derive from a woman older than 75 with acute or convalescent COVID-19.

The chain combines TRBV4-2 with TRBJ2-5; TRBD2 agrees at 10 bases. The germline gives CDR1 LGHNA, CDR2 YNFKEQ. Trimming removed 4 bases from V and 5 bases from J; junction bases left unmatched: 13. The CDR3 is 17 amino acids. For the CDR3, the DNA is TGTGCCAGCAGCCCGTCCGAAGCTAGCGGGGGCCGGGAGACCCAGTACTTC. The encoded protein is CASSPSEASGGRETQYF.

The rearrangement joins TRBV3-1 (or the pseudogene TRBV3-2) to TRBJ2-5, with 7 bases that match TRBD1. The CDR3 totals 13 residues. CDR1 is LGHDT, CDR2 YNNKEL, per germline (reference sequence). With V trimmed by 4 bases and J by 7 bases, 6 bases remained unmatched. CDR3 coding DNA: TGTGCCAGCAGCCGAAAGGGGGCGGGGACCCAGTACTTC. The encoded protein is CASSRKGAGTQYF.

V gene TRBV28 combines with J gene TRBJ2-7, with TRBD1 identical over 11 bases. Looked up from germline, CDR1 is MDHEN and CDR2 is SYDVKM. CDR3 size: 13 residues. The V and J ends lost 6 bases and 9 bases, in that order; junction bases with no gene match: 7. The DNA for the CDR3 is TGTGCCAGCAGCGCCGGACAGGGGGCGACGCAGTACTTC. Protein sequence: CASSAGQGATQYF.

This rearrangement joins TRBV7-2 to TRBJ2-1, with TRBD2 matching over 9 bases. V shed 5 bases and J 10 bases; nucleotides not matched to a gene: 15. CDR1 and CDR2 (germline): SGHTA, FQGNSA. The CDR3 is made up of 16 amino acids. This CDR3 reads CASSISILAGLWEQFF. CDR3 in DNA: TGTGCCAGCAGCATATCGATACTAGCGGGTTTATGGGAGCAGTTCTTC.

The chain links TRBV7-9 to TRBJ1-4; tentative D call: TRBD1 (6 bases). V shed 6 bases and J shed 7 bases, with 15 bases lying between them. The CDR3 length is 14 residues. From germline, CDR1 is SEHNR and CDR2 FQNEAQ (reference sequence). The CDR3 reads CASRGPLGGEKLFF. The CDR3 DNA sequence: TGTGCCAGCAGAGGACCTTTAGGGGGTGAAAAACTGTTTTTT.

V and J are TRBV7-9 and TRBJ1-2; 8 positions match TRBD1. CDR3 length: 15 residues. Germline assignment: CDR1 SEHNR and CDR2 FQNEAQ (reference sequence). Unmatched junction bases numbered 6, after V lost 2 bases and J lost 4 bases. The CDR3: CASSLRTGISYGYTF. The CDR3 DNA reads as TGTGCCAGCAGCTTAAGGACAGGGATAAGCTATGGCTACACCTTC.

The CDR3: CASSPSGNRGGLHGYTF. As DNA, the CDR3 is TGTGCCAGTAGTCCTTCGGGCAACAGGGGCGGTCTTCATGGCTACACCTTC. V is TRBV19 and J is TRBJ1-2; TRBD1 matches at 7 bases. The junction had 18 bases not matched to a gene; V was cut back by 5 bases and J by 6 bases. The CDR3 is 17 residues long. Looked up from germline, CDR1 is LNHDA and CDR2 is SQIVND (reference sequence).

The chain employs TRBV27 and TRBJ1-6, with TRBD1 matching over 8 bases. This CDR3 spans 12 amino acids. Germline lookup yields CDR1 MNHEY and CDR2 SMNVEV (reference sequence). J lost 10 bases, V lost 5 bases, and 1 base had no gene match. CDR3 sequence reads: CASSGQGSPLHF. CDR3 in DNA: TGTGCCAGCAGTGGACAGGGCTCACCCCTCCACTTT.

This clone was seen a single time. This chain connects TRBV7-2 to TRBJ2-5; tentatively, D is TRBD2 (6 bases). The ends were cut back, 0 bases at V and 2 bases at J, with 13 bases in the middle. Germline lookup yields CDR1 SGHTA and CDR2 FQGNSA. This CDR3 spans 16 amino acids. CDR3 residues: CASSLAGVEGQETQYF. CDR3 coding DNA: TGTGCCAGCAGCTTAGCGGGGGTGGAGGGGCAAGAGACCCAGTACTTC.

J is TRBJ1-1 and V is TRBV30, with D maybe TRBD1 (5 bases). Germline CDR1 GTSNPN, CDR2 SVGIG (reference sequence). The CDR3 covers 14 residues. The V end was cut by 4 bases, the J end by 0 bases, with 12 bases between. The CDR3 loop is CAWKGQGMNTEAFF. The CDR3 nucleotides are TGTGCCTGGAAGGGCCAGGGAATGAACACTGAAGCTTTCTTT.

The chain links TRBV9 to TRBJ1-2; 8 positions agree with TRBD1. The CDR3 runs to 18 residues. The trim removed 4 bases at V and 7 bases at J, leaving 21 bases unmatched. CDR1 is SGDLS, CDR2 YYNGEE, per germline. CDR3 residues: CASSFLMELMDREAGYTF. In DNA, the CDR3 is TGTGCCAGCAGCTTCCTAATGGAGTTGATGGACAGGGAAGCTGGCTACACCTTC. The complete variable domain, with remaining parts taken from reference TRBV9 and TRBJ1-2, reads DSGVTQTPKHLITATGQRVTLRCSPRSGDLSVYWYQQSLDQGLQFLIQYYNGEERAKGNILERFSAQQFPDLHSELNLSSLELGDSALYFCASSFLMELMDREAGYTFGSGTRLTVV.

The chain employs TRBV9 and TRBJ1-4; 10 bases match TRBD1. V shed 0 bases and J 8 bases; nucleotides not matched to a gene: 13. CDR3 length: 18 residues. The germline gives CDR1 SGDLS, CDR2 YYNGEE. CDR3: CASSVGGTGEFLWEKLFF. CDR3 sequence (DNA): TGTGCCAGCAGCGTAGGAGGGACAGGGGAGTTCTTGTGGGAAAAACTGTTTTTT. Combining the CDR3 with reference TRBV9 and TRBJ1-4 gives the whole variable domain DSGVTQTPKHLITATGQRVTLRCSPRSGDLSVYWYQQSLDQGLQFLIQYYNGEERAKGNILERFSAQQFPDLHSELNLSSLELGDSALYFCASSVGGTGEFLWEKLFFGSGTQLSVL.

The chain uses TRBV7-9 and TRBJ2-7; 7 bases map to TRBD2. V lost 5 bases, J lost 5 bases, and 6 bases stayed unmatched. This CDR3 has 13 amino acids. The germline V gene encodes CDR1 SEHNR and CDR2 FQNEAQ (reference sequence). CDR3 loop: CASSPQRDNEQYF. The CDR3 DNA reads TGTGCCAGCAGCCCCCAGCGGGATAACGAGCAGTACTTC.

The chain couples TRBV30 to TRBJ2-7; TRBD1 might be the D (5 bases). Germline CDR1 and CDR2: GTSNPN and SVGIG (reference sequence). The CDR3 runs 14 residues. V lost 0 bases to trimming and J lost 3 bases, with 12 bases between them. Written as DNA, the CDR3 is TGTGCCTGGAGTGTTAAGAGCAGGGACTACGAGCAGTACTTC. It yields the protein CAWSVKSRDYEQYF.

The J gene is TRBJ1-2, the V gene TRBV30; 8 bases map to TRBD1. The V gene end was trimmed by 3 bases and the J gene end by 4 bases; junction bases not matched to a gene: 10. Germline CDR1 is GTSNPN and CDR2 is SVGIG (reference sequence). There are 15 residues in the CDR3. The CDR3 loop is CAWSSTRTGFYGYTF. CDR3 nucleotide sequence: TGTGCCTGGAGCAGTACACGGACAGGGTTCTATGGCTACACCTTC.

The rearrangement uses TRBV6-5 and TRBJ2-2; 7 bases align to TRBD2. The CDR3 has 15 residues. Per germline, CDR1 MNHEY and CDR2 SVGAGI. V shed 4 bases, J shed 7 bases, and the junction held 9 bases outside the gene matches. The CDR3 DNA sequence: TGTGCCAGCAGTTGGGGCGGGAGTAACGTCGGGGAGCTGTTTTTT. It is translated as CASSWGGSNVGELFF.

This chain uses TRBV5-8 with TRBJ2-6; tentatively, D is TRBD1 (5 bases). In germline, CDR1 is SGHTS, CDR2 YDEGEE. Deletions cut 4 bases from V and 0 bases from J, with 11 bases between. The CDR3 totals 16 residues. This CDR3 is CASSPGHHSGANVLTF. DNA for the CDR3: TGTGCCAGCAGCCCCGGACACCACTCTGGGGCCAACGTCCTGACTTTC.

The chain uses TRBV6-5 and TRBJ1-4; 7 nucleotides match TRBD1. Germline lookup yields CDR1 MNHEY and CDR2 SVGAGI. Trimming removed 2 bases from V and 7 bases from J; junction bases left unmatched: 7. The CDR3 covers 15 residues. CDR3 nucleotides: TGTGCCAGCAGTTACGGTACAGGGGTGCCTGAAAAACTGTTTTTT. It codes for CASSYGTGVPEKLFF.

This clone was counted many times. J is TRBJ2-7 and V is TRBV5-1; D is ambiguous. V lost 0 bases and J lost 4, with 5 bases in between. This CDR3 has 12 amino acids. Germline V CDR1 and CDR2: SGHRS, YFSETQ. The CDR3 here is CASSLDVYEQYF. As DNA, the CDR3 is TGCGCCAGCAGCTTGGATGTATACGAGCAGTACTTC.

This sequence joins TRBV6-6 and TRBJ1-2; D is unclear. V lost 8 bases, J lost 3 bases, and 13 bases lay in between. CDR3 size: 13 residues. The V gene's germline CDR1 is MNHNY and CDR2 SVGAGI (reference sequence). The CDR3 is CASGLGSHYGYTF. CDR3 sequence (DNA): TGTGCCAGCGGGCTTGGGTCTCACTATGGCTACACCTTC.

The chain is built from TRBV6-2 or TRBV6-3 and TRBJ2-1, with 9 bases lining up with TRBD1. The CDR3 has 12 residues. Germline V gene data show CDR1 as MNHEY and CDR2 as SVGEGT. The trim removed 5 bases at V and 7 bases at J, leaving 0 bases unmatched. The CDR3 coding sequence is TGTGCCAGCAGTGACAGGGGGAATGAGCAGTTCTTC. It specifies CASSDRGNEQFF.

CDR3 region: CASSSRGGRALNTGELFF. The CDR3 bases are TGTGCCAGCAGCTCTAGGGGGGGCAGGGCCCTGAACACCGGGGAGCTGTTTTTT. The chain employs TRBV9 and TRBJ2-2; the D gene is possibly TRBD2 (7 bases). The CDR3 is made up of 18 amino acids. The germline V gene encodes CDR1 SGDLS and CDR2 YYNGEE. Trimming pared 4 bases from V and 1 base from J, leaving 20 bases between.

This chain connects TRBV7-2 to TRBJ2-1; D gene uncertain. Germline CDR1 reads SGHTA; CDR2 reads FQGNSA. With 5 bases removed from V and 8 bases from J, the gap between germline ends came to 13 bases. This CDR3 has 13 residues. This CDR3 is CASSARTSDEQFF. The DNA of the CDR3 is TGTGCCAGCAGCGCACGTACCTCGGATGAGCAGTTCTTC. Full variable domain (rest looked up from reference TRBV7-2 and TRBJ2-1): GAGVSQSPSNKVTEKGKDVELRCDPISGHTALYWYRQSLGQGLEFLIYFQGNSAPDKSGLPSDRFSAERTGGSVSTLTIQRTQQEDSAVYLCASSARTSDEQFFGPGTRLTVL.

The rearrangement uses TRBV4-3 and TRBJ2-3; TRBD2 agrees at 10 bases. The germline V gene encodes CDR1 LGHNA and CDR2 YSLEER. This CDR3 contains 16 residues. With 1 base clipped from V and 1 base from J, the junction kept 2 bases outside the gene matches. The CDR3 sequence: CASSQVGTSGTDTQYF. Written as DNA, the CDR3 is TGCGCCAGCAGCCAAGTAGGGACTAGCGGCACAGATACGCAGTATTTT.

The genes are TRBV11-3 and TRBJ2-5, with TRBD1 as a possible D gene (5 bases). The CDR3 has 17 amino acids. CDR1 and CDR2 (germline): SGHNT, YENEEA. Trimming pared 2 bases from V and 0 bases from J, leaving 16 bases between. CDR3 in DNA: TGTGCCAGCAGCTTATCTTTCCAGGGTGGGGACCAAGAGACCCAGTACTTC. It is translated as CASSLSFQGGDQETQYF.

The V gene is TRBV25-1, the J gene TRBJ1-2, with D possibly matching TRBD1 (6 bases). From germline, CDR1 is MGHDK and CDR2 SYGVNS. The CDR3 has 15 amino acids. With 3 bases removed from V and 1 base from J, the gap between germline ends came to 12 bases. The chain's CDR3 is CASSEPRGLNYGYTF. CDR3 sequence (DNA): TGTGCCAGCAGTGAGCCCAGGGGCCTTAACTATGGCTACACCTTC.

There are a few counts of this clone. The chain has TRBV30 and TRBJ1-2; D is unresolved. V lost 0 bases to trimming and J lost 0 bases, with 5 bases between them. Germline V gene sequence: CDR1 GTSNPN, CDR2 SVGIG (reference sequence). This CDR3 contains 13 residues. The CDR3 is CAWSVGANYGYTF. CDR3 sequence (DNA): TGTGCCTGGAGTGTTGGAGCTAACTATGGCTACACCTTC.

In its sample, this clone was seen once. The genes are TRBV24-1 and TRBJ1-2; a possible D gene is TRBD1 (6 bases). Germline CDR1 reads KGHDR; CDR2 reads SFDVKD. The CDR3 length is 14 residues. V was clipped by 4 bases and J by 7 bases, with 15 bases between them. For the CDR3, the DNA is TGTGCCACCAGTGACTCCAACAGCAGGGGTGGCTACACCTTC. Translated: CATSDSNSRGGYTF.

Regarding this clone: The junction does not match germline at one end; this may be a read error. The chain links TRBV30 to TRBJ2-1; D perhaps matches TRBD2 (5 bases). The CDR3 is 11 residues long. Per the germline V gene, CDR1 is GTSNPN and CDR2 is SVGIG (reference sequence). DNA for the CDR3: TGTGCCTGGAGTGTACTTGGGGAGCGGTTCTTC. Its translation is CAWSVLGERFF.

This sequence joins TRBV5-1 and TRBJ2-1; tentatively, D is TRBD2 (5 bases). The germline V and J ends were trimmed by 0 bases and 0 bases, with 13 bases remaining between them. The germline V gene encodes CDR1 SGHRS and CDR2 YFSETQ. The CDR3 covers 17 residues. Here the CDR3 DNA reads TGCGCCAGCAGCTTGGACGGCGGGTTGAACTCCTACAATGAGCAGTTCTTC. It specifies CASSLDGGLNSYNEQFF. The complete variable domain, with remaining parts taken from reference TRBV5-1 and TRBJ2-1, reads KAGVTQTPRYLIKTRGQQVTLSCSPISGHRSVSWYQQTPGQGLQFLFEYFSETQRNKGNFPGRFSGRQFSNSRSEMNVSTLELGDSALYLCASSLDGGLNSYNEQFFGPGTRLTVL.